Listed below are T cell receptor beta chains from one sample, sequenced in a study of blood T cell repertoires in COVID-19. Profiling relied on immunoSEQ multiplex PCR, and the TCRdb table lists in-frame clones only, not all of them. The sample has 95,000 to 110,000 clones, 85% to 90% seen once. Sequencing was carried out using peripheral blood. All receptors come from a human donor in a cohort sampled during active COVID-19. Both conserved end residues are part of each CDR3. Each record gives: clone size, V gene, D gene, J gene, CDR3 protein, CDR3 DNA. The D gene is left open where the match is weak. Expanded clones are given a class, and other clones once, few, many or no size at all.

>few|TRBV30|TRBD2|TRBJ2-5
CAWSASPAGGQETQYF
TGTGCCTGGAGTGCCTCCCCGGCGGGGGGCCAAGAGACCCAGTACTTC
>-|TRBV19|-|TRBJ2-7
CASSMGLPGGEQYF
TGTGCCAGTAGTATGGGACTCCCAGGAGGGGAGCAGTACTTC
>-|TRBV14|-|TRBJ1-6
CASSQRGGSPLHF
TGTGCCAGCAGCCAACGAGGCGGTTCACCCCTCCACTTT
>-|TRBV7-9|TRBD2|TRBJ2-1
CASSLAERGWDEQFF
TGTGCCAGCAGCTTAGCTGAGCGGGGGTGGGATGAGCAGTTCTTC
>-|TRBV28|TRBD2|TRBJ2-3
CASEGLAGGEVYTDTQYF
TGTGCCAGCGAAGGACTAGCGGGAGGGGAGGTCTACACAGATACGCAGTATTTT
>-|TRBV11-3|-|TRBJ2-2
CASSLGGAGDTGELFF
TGTGCCAGCAGCTTAGGGGGAGCCGGGGACACCGGGGAGCTGTTTTTT
>-|TRBV18|-|TRBJ1-1
CASSPRQENTEAFF
TGTGCCAGCTCACCACGACAGGAGAACACTGAAGCTTTCTTT
>-|TRBV10-1|-|TRBJ2-1
CASSESRTAYNEQFF
TGCGCCAGCAGTGAGTCGAGGACAGCCTACAATGAGCAGTTCTTC
>-|TRBV5-1|TRBD1|TRBJ2-2
CASSLSTGGTGELFF
TGCGCCAGCAGCTTGAGTACAGGGGGTACCGGGGAGCTGTTTTTT
>-|TRBV11-2|TRBD2|TRBJ2-1
CASSGRRGVGSEQFF
TGTGCCAGCAGCGGCCGACGGGGGGTGGGTTCTGAGCAGTTCTTC
>-|TRBV10-3|-|TRBJ2-3
CAIQGSQAYTDTQYF
TGTGCCATCCAGGGGAGTCAGGCTTACACAGATACGCAGTATTTT
>-|TRBV10-3|TRBD1|TRBJ1-5
CAISEGQGWQPQHF
TGTGCCATCAGTGAGGGACAGGGTTGGCAGCCCCAGCATTTT
>-|TRBV6-5|TRBD2|TRBJ2-7
CASRRGGGSPYEQYF
TGTGCCAGCCGAAGGGGCGGGGGGTCGCCCTACGAGCAGTACTTC
>few|TRBV10-2|TRBD1|TRBJ1-3
CASSDRTGSGNTIYF
TGCGCCAGCAGTGACCGGACAGGCTCTGGAAACACCATATATTTT
>-|TRBV9|TRBD2|TRBJ2-5
CASSGGTTLRLGETQYF
TGTGCCAGCAGCGGCGGGACTACCCTTCGCCTTGGTGAGACCCAGTACTTC
>-|TRBV6-2/TRBV6-3|TRBD2|TRBJ2-1
CASSLLADLGNEQFF
TGTGCCAGCAGTCTGCTAGCGGACCTAGGGAATGAGCAGTTCTTC
>-|TRBV27|-|TRBJ2-1
CASSLQVPKGQFF
TGTGCCAGCAGCTTACAGGTACCCAAAGGGCAGTTCTTC
>once|TRBV6-6|-|TRBJ1-5
CASSYERVGNQPQHF
TGTGCCAGCAGTTACGAGAGGGTGGGCAATCAGCCCCAGCATTTT
>-|TRBV5-1|TRBD2|TRBJ2-3
CASTLTSGSPDTQYF
TGCGCCAGCACCTTAACTAGCGGGAGTCCAGATACGCAGTATTTT
>once|TRBV3-1/TRBV3-2|TRBD1|TRBJ1-1
CASSLQGATEAFF
TGTGCCAGCAGCCTACAGGGGGCGACTGAAGCTTTCTTT
>-|TRBV5-1|-|TRBJ2-1
CASSTYLGGAEFF
TGCGCCAGCAGCACATATCTAGGGGGGGCGGAGTTCTTC
>-|TRBV27|-|TRBJ2-3
CASSGPATFTDTQYF
TGTGCCAGCAGTGGGCCAGCCACTTTCACAGATACGCAGTATTTT
>-|TRBV5-1|-|TRBJ1-5
CASSLDRRNQPQHF
TGCGCCAGCAGCTTGGACAGGCGGAATCAGCCCCAGCATTTT
>-|TRBV20-1|-|TRBJ2-6
CSASSFTEQAFSGANVLTF
TGCAGTGCTAGTAGTTTCACGGAACAGGCTTTCTCTGGGGCCAACGTCCTGACTTTC
>once|TRBV3-1/TRBV3-2|-|TRBJ2-1
CASSRDRYNEQFF
TGTGCCAGCAGTCGTGACAGGTACAATGAGCAGTTCTTC
>-|TRBV5-1|TRBD2|TRBJ2-3
CASRELAGSTDTQYF
TGCGCCAGCAGGGAACTAGCGGGGTCCACAGATACGCAGTATTTT
>-|TRBV11-3|-|TRBJ1-2
CASSLEVLAHGYTF
TGTGCCAGCAGCTTAGAGGTACTTGCCCATGGCTACACCTTC
>-|TRBV9|-|TRBJ2-7
CASSVTGDGSNYEQYF
TGTGCCAGCAGCGTAACGGGTGACGGGAGTAACTACGAGCAGTACTTC
>-|TRBV24-1|TRBD1|TRBJ2-1
CATSDLPSGGFKQFF
TGTGCCACCAGTGATTTGCCCTCAGGGGGTTTTAAGCAGTTCTTC
>once|TRBV5-5|TRBD1|TRBJ1-6
CASSSGQDNSPLHF
TGTGCCAGCAGCTCTGGACAGGATAATTCACCCCTCCACTTT
>-|TRBV2|-|TRBJ1-5
CASKVRGGKQPQHF
TGTGCCAGCAAGGTCCGGGGTGGAAAGCAGCCCCAGCATTTT
>-|TRBV7-2|-|TRBJ1-5
CASSLQPGELSQPQHF
TGTGCCAGCAGCTTACAGCCCGGGGAGTTGAGTCAGCCCCAGCATTTT
>once|TRBV5-1|-|TRBJ1-3
CATKPGFSGNTIYF
TGCGCTACTAAACCGGGATTCTCTGGAAACACCATATATTTT
>once|TRBV19|-|TRBJ1-2
CASSIQGLNGYTF
TGTGCCAGTAGTATTCAGGGGTTGAATGGCTACACCTTC
>-|TRBV9|-|TRBJ2-7
CASRYSGPDPYEQYF
TGTGCCAGCAGGTACAGCGGGCCCGATCCCTACGAGCAGTACTTC
>-|TRBV12-3/TRBV12-4|-|TRBJ2-5
CASSSHFAQYF
TGTGCCAGCAGTTCCCACTTTGCCCAGTACTTC
>-|TRBV5-6|TRBD2|TRBJ2-3
CASSVSSTSGRGDTQYF
TGTGCCAGCAGCGTAAGCTCGACTAGCGGGAGGGGTGATACGCAGTATTTT
>-|TRBV4-1|-|TRBJ2-5
CASSLPGRLDETQYF
TGCGCCAGCAGCCTCCCAGGGCGGCTAGATGAGACCCAGTACTTC
>-|TRBV7-6|-|TRBJ2-2
CASSLGDGLRTGELFF
TGTGCCAGCAGCTTAGGAGATGGACTTCGCACCGGGGAGCTGTTTTTT
>-|TRBV6-5|TRBD1|TRBJ1-3
CASRSQGAGNTIYF
TGTGCCAGCAGATCACAGGGGGCGGGAAACACCATATATTTT
>once|TRBV7-2|TRBD2|TRBJ2-1
CASSLDGGASYNEQFF
TGTGCCAGCAGCTTAGACGGGGGGGCCTCCTACAATGAGCAGTTCTTC
>-|TRBV7-6|-|TRBJ2-1
CASSLDRAYNEQFF
TGTGCCAGCAGCTTAGACAGGGCCTACAATGAGCAGTTCTTC
>-|TRBV10-3|-|TRBJ2-7
CAIITGMTYEQYF
TGTGCCATCATCACAGGGATGACCTACGAGCAGTACTTC
>-|TRBV5-1|-|TRBJ2-5
CASSLAVETQYF
TGCGCCAGCAGCTTGGCGGTCGAGACCCAGTACTTC
>-|TRBV7-3|TRBD2|TRBJ2-1
CASSLGRGAGGLNEQFF
TGTGCCAGCAGCTTAGGCCGGGGAGCGGGGGGTTTGAATGAGCAGTTCTTC
>once|TRBV28|TRBD2|TRBJ2-1
CASRGLAGSQSDEQFF
TGTGCCAGCAGGGGACTAGCGGGAAGTCAGAGCGATGAGCAGTTCTTC
>-|TRBV5-1|TRBD1|TRBJ1-5
CASSLEGTGNQPQHF
TGCGCCAGCAGCTTGGAAGGGACAGGGAATCAGCCCCAGCATTTT
>-|TRBV24-1|-|TRBJ2-5
CATSDTGKGETQYF
TGTGCCACCAGTGATACAGGGAAGGGAGAGACCCAGTACTTC
>once|TRBV5-1|-|TRBJ1-4
CASSLGGDPTNEKLFF
TGCGCCAGCAGCTTGGGCGGAGACCCAACTAATGAAAAACTGTTTTTT
>-|TRBV12-3/TRBV12-4|-|TRBJ2-2
CASSPIAGELFF
TGTGCCAGCAGCCCTATTGCCGGGGAGCTGTTTTTT
>-|TRBV27|-|TRBJ1-5
CASSLVLNQPQHF
TGTGCCAGCAGTTTAGTTCTCAATCAGCCCCAGCATTTT
>many|TRBV28|TRBD1|TRBJ1-6
CASSYLDRGNESPLHF
TGTGCCAGCAGCTACCTCGACAGGGGGAATGAGTCACCCCTCCACTTT
>-|TRBV4-1|TRBD1|TRBJ2-7
CASSHGTGGTSEQYF
TGCGCCAGCAGCCACGGGACAGGGGGTACTAGCGAGCAGTACTTC
>once|TRBV10-3|TRBD1|TRBJ1-2
CAISESGQGAVGYTF
TGTGCCATCAGTGAGTCCGGACAGGGGGCTGTTGGCTACACCTTC
>-|TRBV30|-|TRBJ2-6
CAWSRSGANVLTF
TGTGCCTGGAGCCGCTCTGGGGCCAACGTCCTGACTTTC